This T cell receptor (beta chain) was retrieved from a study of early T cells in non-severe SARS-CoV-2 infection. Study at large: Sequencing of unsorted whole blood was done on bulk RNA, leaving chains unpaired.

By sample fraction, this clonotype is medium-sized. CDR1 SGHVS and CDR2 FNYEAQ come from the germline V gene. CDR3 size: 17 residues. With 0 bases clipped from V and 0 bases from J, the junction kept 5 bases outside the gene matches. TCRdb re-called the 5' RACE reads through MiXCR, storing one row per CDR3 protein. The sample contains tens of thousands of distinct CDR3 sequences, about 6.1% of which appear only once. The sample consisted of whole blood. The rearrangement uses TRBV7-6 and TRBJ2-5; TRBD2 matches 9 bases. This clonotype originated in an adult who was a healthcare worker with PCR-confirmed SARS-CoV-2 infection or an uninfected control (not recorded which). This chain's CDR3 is CASSLAGSGGYQETQYF. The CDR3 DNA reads TGTGCCAGCAGCTTAGCGGGAAGCGGGGGGTACCAAGAGACCCAGTACTTC.